These 9 T cell receptor beta chains originate from one sample sequenced in a study of cytomegalovirus exposure and HLA in healthy donors. PCR amplification relied on 60 Vbeta primers (plus 13 Jbeta primers). Clones were sequenced by immunoSEQ multiplex PCR, and TCRdb holds only the in-frame ones, with some missing. The profile shows approximately 120,000 clones, 80% of them singletons. The sequencing input was PBMCs. These receptors all come from a man aged 25 to 45 in good health and CMV-seropositive.

This clone was seen once. The V and J genes are TRBV6-4 and TRBJ2-3; 12 bases line up with TRBD2. CDR3 length: 16 amino acids. Germline CDR1 MRHNA, CDR2 SNTAGT. J gave up 1 base and V 3 bases, and 2 bases lay outside the gene matches. In DNA form, the CDR3 reads TGTGCCAGCAGTGAGCCTAGCGGGGGGGGCACAGATACGCAGTATTTT. Encoded protein: CASSEPSGGGTDTQYF.

The chain combines TRBV5-1 with TRBJ1-2; TRBD1 agrees at 8 bases. Germline-derived CDR1 and CDR2 are SGHRS and YFSETQ. J gave up 2 bases and V 4 bases, and 4 bases lay outside the gene matches. There are 14 residues in the CDR3. CDR3 in DNA: TGCGCCAGCAGCGTGGGACAGGTGAACTATGGCTACACCTTC. This codes for CASSVGQVNYGYTF.

The chain employs TRBV5-6 and TRBJ2-1, with 7 bases matching TRBD2. V lost 0 bases to trimming and J lost 3 bases; unmatched junction nucleotides: 0. The germline V gene has CDR1 SGHDT and CDR2 YYEEEE. The CDR3 extends over 14 amino acids. The CDR3 spells CASSLGGGYNEQFF. The CDR3 DNA reads as TGTGCCAGCAGCTTGGGGGGGGGCTACAATGAGCAGTTCTTC.

The V gene is TRBV30, the J gene TRBJ2-7, with D tentatively TRBD1 (6 bases). The CDR3 extends over 15 amino acids. Germline values: CDR1 GTSNPN, CDR2 SVGIG (reference sequence). Trimming left V 1 base short and J 2 bases short, with 15 bases between. As DNA, the CDR3 is TGTGCCTGGAGTGCTTACAGGGTTGGGACCTACGAGCAGTACTTC. Amino acids: CAWSAYRVGTYEQYF.

This clone was observed a single time. The chain links TRBV7-8 to TRBJ1-1; TRBD1 matches at 8 bases. Trimming removed 1 base from V and 1 base from J; junction bases left unmatched: 2. The germline V gene encodes CDR1 SGHVS and CDR2 FQNEAQ. The CDR3 is made up of 15 amino acids. The CDR3 region is CASSLVGTGNTEAFF. In nucleotides, the CDR3 is TGTGCCAGCAGCTTAGTAGGGACAGGGAACACTGAAGCTTTCTTT.

With regard to this clone: The sample contains more than one DNA sequence encoding this CDR3. The CDR3 sequence: CASSLGLAREQFF. The DNA of the CDR3 is TGTGCCAGCAGCTTGGGACTGGCCCGTGAGCAGTTCTTC. The chain has TRBV5-8 and TRBJ2-1, with D unresolved. CDR3 length equals 13 residues. The germline CDR1 and CDR2 sequences are SGHTS and YDEGEE. Deletions cut 0 bases from V and 9 bases from J, with 10 bases between.

The chain combines TRBV19 with TRBJ1-5; 11 positions agree with TRBD1. The CDR3 runs 15 residues. Germline CDR1 is LNHDA and CDR2 is SQIVND (reference sequence). Trimming took 5 bases from V and 4 from J; bases not matched to a gene: 4. The CDR3, as DNA: TGTGCCAGTAGTGGGACAGGGGGGGGAAATCAGCCCCAGCATTTT. Translating it yields CASSGTGGGNQPQHF. Filled out from reference TRBV19 and TRBJ1-5, the complete variable domain reads DGGITQSPKYLFRKEGQNVTLSCEQNLNHDAMYWYRQDPGQGLRLIYYSQIVNDFQKGDIAEGYSVSREKKESFPLTVTSAQKNPTAFYLCASSGTGGGNQPQHFGDGTRLSIL.

This rearrangement joins TRBV28 to TRBJ1-1, with D perhaps matching TRBD1 (6 bases). The ends were cut back, 4 bases at V and 5 bases at J, with 11 bases in the middle. The germline V gene encodes CDR1 MDHEN and CDR2 SYDVKM. CDR3 length: 13 residues. The CDR3 protein is CASSSGQPTEAFF. The CDR3 region has the DNA TGTGCCAGCAGTTCAGGACAGCCAACTGAAGCTTTCTTT.

The V gene is TRBV10-1, the J gene TRBJ2-2; 8 bases agree with TRBD2. Trimming removed 2 bases from V and 6 bases from J; junction bases left unmatched: 5. Germline values: CDR1 WNHNN, CDR2 SYGVQD (reference sequence). The CDR3 is 15 amino acids. This CDR3 reads CASSESRGGAGELFF. In nucleotides, the CDR3 is TGCGCCAGCAGTGAGAGTCGGGGGGGGGCCGGGGAGCTGTTTTTT.